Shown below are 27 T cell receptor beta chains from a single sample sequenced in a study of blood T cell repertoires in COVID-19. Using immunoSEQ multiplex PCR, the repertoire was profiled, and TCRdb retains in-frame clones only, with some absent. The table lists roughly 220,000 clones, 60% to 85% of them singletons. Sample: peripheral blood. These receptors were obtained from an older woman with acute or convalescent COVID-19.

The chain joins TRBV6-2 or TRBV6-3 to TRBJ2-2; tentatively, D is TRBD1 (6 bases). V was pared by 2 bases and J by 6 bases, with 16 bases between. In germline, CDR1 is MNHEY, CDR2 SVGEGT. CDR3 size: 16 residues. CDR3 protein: CASSYPPGGPAGELFF. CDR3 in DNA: TGTGCCAGCAGTTACCCTCCTGGGGGCCCCGCCGGGGAGCTGTTTTTT.

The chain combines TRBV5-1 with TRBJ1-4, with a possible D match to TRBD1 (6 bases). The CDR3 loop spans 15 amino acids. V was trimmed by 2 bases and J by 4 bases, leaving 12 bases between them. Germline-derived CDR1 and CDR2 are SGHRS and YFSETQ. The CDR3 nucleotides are TGCGCCAGCAGCTTCGCAGGGGCCTATAATGAAAAACTGTTTTTT. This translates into CASSFAGAYNEKLFF. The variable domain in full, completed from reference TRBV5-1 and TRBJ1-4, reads KAGVTQTPRYLIKTRGQQVTLSCSPISGHRSVSWYQQTPGQGLQFLFEYFSETQRNKGNFPGRFSGRQFSNSRSEMNVSTLELGDSALYLCASSFAGAYNEKLFFGSGTQLSVL.

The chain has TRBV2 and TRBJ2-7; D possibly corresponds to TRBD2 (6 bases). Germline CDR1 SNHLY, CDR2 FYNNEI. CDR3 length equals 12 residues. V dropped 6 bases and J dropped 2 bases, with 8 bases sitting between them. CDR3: CASRDYAYEQYF. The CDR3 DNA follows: TGTGCCAGCAGGGACTACGCCTACGAGCAGTACTTC.

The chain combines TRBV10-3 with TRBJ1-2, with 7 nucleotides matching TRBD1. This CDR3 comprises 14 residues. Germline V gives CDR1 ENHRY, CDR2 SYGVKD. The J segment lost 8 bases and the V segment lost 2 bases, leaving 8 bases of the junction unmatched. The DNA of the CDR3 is TGTGCCATCAGTGAGGGGACAGTCGGTAGGGGCTACACCTTC. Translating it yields CAISEGTVGRGYTF.

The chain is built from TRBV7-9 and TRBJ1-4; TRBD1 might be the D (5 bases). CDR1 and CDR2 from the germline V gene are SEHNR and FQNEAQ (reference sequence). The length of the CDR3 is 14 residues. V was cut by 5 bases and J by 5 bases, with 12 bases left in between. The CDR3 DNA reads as TGTGCCAGCAGCCCGCTGGGGGGAAATGAAAAACTGTTTTTT. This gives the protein CASSPLGGNEKLFF.

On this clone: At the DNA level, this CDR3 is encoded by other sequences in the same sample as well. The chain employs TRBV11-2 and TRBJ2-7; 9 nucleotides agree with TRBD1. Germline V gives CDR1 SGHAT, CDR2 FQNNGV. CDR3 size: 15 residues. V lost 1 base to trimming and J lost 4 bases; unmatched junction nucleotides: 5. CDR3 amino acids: CASSLGGTGIYEQYF. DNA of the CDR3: TGTGCCAGCAGCTTAGGCGGGACAGGGATTTACGAGCAGTACTTC.

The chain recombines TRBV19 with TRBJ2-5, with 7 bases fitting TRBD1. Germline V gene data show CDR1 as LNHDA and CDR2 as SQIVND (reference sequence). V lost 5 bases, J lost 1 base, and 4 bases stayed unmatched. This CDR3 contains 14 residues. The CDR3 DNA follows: TGTGCCAGTAGTCTTCGGACAGGCCAAGAGACCCAGTACTTC. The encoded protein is CASSLRTGQETQYF.

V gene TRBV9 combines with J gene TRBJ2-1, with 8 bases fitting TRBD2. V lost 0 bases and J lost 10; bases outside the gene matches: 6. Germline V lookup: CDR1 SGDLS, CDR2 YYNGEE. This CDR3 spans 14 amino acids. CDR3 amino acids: CASSVGVAGREQFF. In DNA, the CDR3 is TGTGCCAGCAGCGTAGGGGTAGCGGGACGAGAGCAGTTCTTC.

CDR3 coding DNA: TGTGCCAGCAGCGCGATCCGGGAGACCCAGTACTTC. It yields the protein CASSAIRETQYF. The chain links TRBV7-8 to TRBJ2-5; D uncertain. V was shortened by 5 bases and J by 5 bases, with 9 bases between the two germline ends. The V gene's germline CDR1 is SGHVS and CDR2 FQNEAQ. The CDR3 is made up of 12 amino acids.

Written as DNA, the CDR3 is TGTGCCAGTAGTCTCAATCAGAAAGAGACCCAGTACTTC. Translated, it gives CASSLNQKETQYF. The chain combines TRBV19 with TRBJ2-5; D is ambiguous. Per the germline V gene, CDR1 is LNHDA and CDR2 is SQIVND (reference sequence). Trimming pared 5 bases from V and 3 bases from J, leaving 10 bases between. The CDR3 totals 13 residues.

DNA for the CDR3: TGTGCCAGCAGTTTCCCGGGACAGGGTTTCTATGAGCAGTTCTTC. This encodes CASSFPGQGFYEQFF. The chain joins TRBV27 to TRBJ2-1; 9 nucleotides match TRBD1. Germline values: CDR1 MNHEY, CDR2 SMNVEV (reference sequence). The CDR3 covers 15 residues. J lost 8 bases, V lost 3 bases, and 8 bases had no gene match.

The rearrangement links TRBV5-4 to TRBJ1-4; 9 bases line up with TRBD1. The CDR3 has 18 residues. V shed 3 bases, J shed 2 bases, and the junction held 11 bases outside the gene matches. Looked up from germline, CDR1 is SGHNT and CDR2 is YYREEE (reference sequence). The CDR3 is CASSSPRQGEGTNEKLFF. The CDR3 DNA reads TGTGCCAGCAGCTCGCCTAGACAGGGGGAAGGGACTAATGAAAAACTGTTTTTT.

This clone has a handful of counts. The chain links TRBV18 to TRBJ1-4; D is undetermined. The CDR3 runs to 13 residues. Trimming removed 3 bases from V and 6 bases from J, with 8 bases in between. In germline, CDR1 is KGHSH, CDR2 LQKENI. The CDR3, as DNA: TGTGCCAGCTCACCCGGTCGGGATGAAAAACTGTTTTTT. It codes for CASSPGRDEKLFF.

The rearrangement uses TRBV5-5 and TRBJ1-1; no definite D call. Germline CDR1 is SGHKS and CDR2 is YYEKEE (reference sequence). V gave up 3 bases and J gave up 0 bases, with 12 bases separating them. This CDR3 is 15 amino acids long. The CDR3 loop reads CASSSSQAMNTEAFF. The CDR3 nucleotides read TGTGCCAGCAGCTCATCCCAGGCCATGAACACTGAAGCTTTCTTT. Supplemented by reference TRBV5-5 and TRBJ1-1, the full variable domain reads DAGVTQSPTHLIKTRGQQVTLRCSPISGHKSVSWYQQVLGQGPQFIFQYYEKEERGRGNFPDRFSARQFPNYSSELNVNALLLGDSALYLCASSSSQAMNTEAFFGQGTRLTVV.

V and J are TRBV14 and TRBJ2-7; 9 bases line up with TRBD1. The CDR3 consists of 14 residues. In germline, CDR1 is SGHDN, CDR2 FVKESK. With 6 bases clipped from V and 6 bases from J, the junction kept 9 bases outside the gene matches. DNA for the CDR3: TGTGCCAGCAGTGGAGTGGGACAGGGATTCGAGCAGTACTTC. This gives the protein CASSGVGQGFEQYF.

The DNA for the CDR3 is TGTGCCAGCTCACCAGGACAGTACCAAGAGACCCAGTACTTC. It yields the protein CASSPGQYQETQYF. The chain joins TRBV18 to TRBJ2-5; a possible D gene is TRBD1 (6 bases). The V and J ends lost 2 bases and 0 bases respectively, with 7 bases between them. Germline assignment: CDR1 KGHSH and CDR2 LQKENI. The CDR3 loop spans 14 amino acids. The whole variable domain, filled in from reference TRBV18 and TRBJ2-5, reads NAGVMQNPRHLVRRRGQEARLRCSPMKGHSHVYWYRQLPEEGLKFMVYLQKENIIDESGMPKERFSAEFPKEGPSILRIQQVVRGDSAAYFCASSPGQYQETQYFGPGTRLLVL.

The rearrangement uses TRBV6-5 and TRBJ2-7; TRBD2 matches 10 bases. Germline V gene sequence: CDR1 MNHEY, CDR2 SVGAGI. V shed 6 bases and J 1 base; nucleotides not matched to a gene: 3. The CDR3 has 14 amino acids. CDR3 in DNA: TGTGCCAGCAGGGTAGCGGGAGGTTCCTACGAGCAGTACTTC. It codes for CASRVAGGSYEQYF.

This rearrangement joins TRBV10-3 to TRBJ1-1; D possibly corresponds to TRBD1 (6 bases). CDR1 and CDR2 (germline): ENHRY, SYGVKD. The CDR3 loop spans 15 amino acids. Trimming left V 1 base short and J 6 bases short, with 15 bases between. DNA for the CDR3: TGTGCCATCAGTGAGTACCGGCAGGGGAATGCTGAAGCTTTCTTT. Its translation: CAISEYRQGNAEAFF.

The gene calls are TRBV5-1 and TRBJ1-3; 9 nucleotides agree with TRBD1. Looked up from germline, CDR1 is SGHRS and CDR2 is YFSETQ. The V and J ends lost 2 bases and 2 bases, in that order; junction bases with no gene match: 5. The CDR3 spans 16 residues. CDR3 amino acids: CASSLPGTGPGNTIYF. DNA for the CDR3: TGCGCCAGCAGCTTACCCGGGACAGGGCCTGGAAACACCATATATTTT.

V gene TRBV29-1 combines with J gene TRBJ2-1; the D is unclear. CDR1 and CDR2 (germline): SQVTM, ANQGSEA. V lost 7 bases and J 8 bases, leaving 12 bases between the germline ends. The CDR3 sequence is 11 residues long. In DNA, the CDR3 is TGCAGCGCCCGACTGGTCGATGAGCAGTTCTTC. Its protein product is CSARLVDEQFF.

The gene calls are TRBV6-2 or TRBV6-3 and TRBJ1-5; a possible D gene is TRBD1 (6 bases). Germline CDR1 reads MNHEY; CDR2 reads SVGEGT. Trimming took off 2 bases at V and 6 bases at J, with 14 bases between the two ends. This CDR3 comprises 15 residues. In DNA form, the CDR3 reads TGTGCCAGCAGTTACGGGGCAGGGGTAAGTCAGCCCCAGCATTTT. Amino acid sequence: CASSYGAGVSQPQHF.

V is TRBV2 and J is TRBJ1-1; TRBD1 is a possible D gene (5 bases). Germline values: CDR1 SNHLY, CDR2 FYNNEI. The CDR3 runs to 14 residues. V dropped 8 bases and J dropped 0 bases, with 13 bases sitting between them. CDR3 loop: CASGSETVNTEAFF. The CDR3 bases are TGTGCCAGCGGCTCCGAGACAGTGAACACTGAAGCTTTCTTT.

The CDR3 nucleotides read TGTGCCAGCCATTCCTCCCCGGGACAGGCGCTTTCCGAGCAGTACTTC. Its translation is CASHSSPGQALSEQYF. This rearrangement joins TRBV19 to TRBJ2-7; the match to TRBD1 covers 8 bases. CDR3 length equals 16 residues. J was trimmed by 6 bases and V by 9 bases; bases with no gene match: 19. Looked up from germline, CDR1 is LNHDA and CDR2 is SQIVND (reference sequence).

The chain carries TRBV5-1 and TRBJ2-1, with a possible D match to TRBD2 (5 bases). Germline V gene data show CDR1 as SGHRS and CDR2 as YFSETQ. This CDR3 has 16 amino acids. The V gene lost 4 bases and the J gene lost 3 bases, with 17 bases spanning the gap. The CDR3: CASSPTLRSGYNEQFF. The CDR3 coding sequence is TGCGCCAGCAGCCCTACGTTAAGGAGCGGCTACAATGAGCAGTTCTTC.

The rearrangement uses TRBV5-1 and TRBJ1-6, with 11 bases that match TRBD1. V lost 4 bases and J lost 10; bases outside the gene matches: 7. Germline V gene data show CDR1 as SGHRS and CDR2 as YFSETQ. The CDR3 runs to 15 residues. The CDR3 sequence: CASSTRTGGESPLHF. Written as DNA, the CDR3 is TGCGCCAGCAGCACTCGGACAGGGGGCGAGTCACCCCTCCACTTT.

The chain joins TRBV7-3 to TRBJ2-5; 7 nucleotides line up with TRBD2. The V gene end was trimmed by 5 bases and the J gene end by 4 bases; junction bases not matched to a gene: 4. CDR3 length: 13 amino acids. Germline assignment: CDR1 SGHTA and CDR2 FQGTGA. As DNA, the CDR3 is TGTGCCAGCAGCCCGACTAGCATAGAGACCCAGTACTTC. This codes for CASSPTSIETQYF.

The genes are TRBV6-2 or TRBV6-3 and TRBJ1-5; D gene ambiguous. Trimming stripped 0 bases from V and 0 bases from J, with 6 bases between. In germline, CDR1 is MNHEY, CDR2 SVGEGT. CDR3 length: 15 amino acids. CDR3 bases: TGTGCCAGCAGTTACTCTCGCGATAGCAATCAGCCCCAGCATTTT. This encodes CASSYSRDSNQPQHF.